These 26 T cell receptor beta chains came from one sample sequenced in a study of yellow fever vaccine responses in identical twins. MiXCR, run by TCRdb on the RT-PCR reads, gives a single entry per CDR3 protein. The sample consists of a few thousand distinct CDR3 sequences, 65% to 90% of them appearing once. The sequencing here drew on T cells from blood (PBMCs), unsorted or a sorted subset (not recorded which), taken before or after yellow fever vaccination (not recorded which). The receptor source for this set is a woman between 18 and 29 years old who received the yellow fever vaccine.

V gene TRBV18 combines with J gene TRBJ2-5; weak D call: TRBD2 (6 bases). Germline V gene sequence: CDR1 KGHSH, CDR2 LQKENI. Deletions cut 3 bases from V and 5 bases from J, with 16 bases between. This CDR3 has 15 amino acids. The DNA of the CDR3 is TGTGCCAGCTCACCGTCGGACTACAGCGGGGAGACCCAGTACTTC. It yields the protein CASSPSDYSGETQYF.

The chain carries TRBV12-3 or TRBV12-4 and TRBJ2-2; 10 nucleotides agree with TRBD2. The CDR3 has 16 amino acids. J lost 4 bases, V lost 6 bases, and 8 bases had no gene match. The CDR3 sequence: CASRNSGRSLTGELFF. The CDR3 DNA sequence: TGTGCCAGCAGGAATAGCGGGAGGTCCCTCACCGGGGAGCTGTTTTTT.

The chain joins TRBV12-3 or TRBV12-4 to TRBJ2-2; D possibly corresponds to TRBD1 (6 bases). This CDR3 comprises 14 residues. Trimming took off 5 bases at V and 5 bases at J, with 12 bases between the two ends. As DNA, the CDR3 is TGTGCCAGCAGTGGCCTACAGGGAACCGGGGAGCTGTTTTTT. It encodes CASSGLQGTGELFF.

This clonotype was seen just once. The rearrangement links TRBV20-1 to TRBJ2-7; D gene unclear. Germline V gene lookup returns CDR1 DFQATT and CDR2 SNEGSKA (reference sequence). The CDR3 covers 13 residues. The V and J ends lost 1 base and 2 bases respectively, with 9 bases between them. CDR3 protein: CSARGPGTYEQYF. The CDR3 DNA reads TGCAGTGCTAGAGGACCCGGCACCTACGAGCAGTACTTC.

This rearrangement joins TRBV6-1 to TRBJ2-3, with 13 bases aligning to TRBD2. CDR3 length equals 17 residues. The germline V gene encodes CDR1 MNHNS and CDR2 SASEGT. Losses at the gene ends were 6 bases for V and 4 bases for J; bases not matched to a gene: 10. CDR3 loop: CASRGTSGNVSPDTQYF. Written as DNA, the CDR3 is TGTGCCAGCAGGGGGACTAGCGGGAATGTTAGTCCAGATACGCAGTATTTT.

This chain uses TRBV3-1 with TRBJ2-5, with 7 bases matching TRBD1. CDR3 length equals 14 residues. Germline V lookup: CDR1 LGHDT, CDR2 YNNKEL (reference sequence). V shed 4 bases and J 3 bases; nucleotides not matched to a gene: 5. The CDR3 protein is CASSRQGREETQYF. The CDR3 DNA sequence: TGTGCCAGCAGCCGACAGGGACGGGAAGAGACCCAGTACTTC.

The V gene is TRBV4-1, the J gene TRBJ2-7; 12 bases agree with TRBD1. CDR3 size: 15 residues. After removal of 7 bases from V and 4 bases from J, the junction contained 8 bases not matched to a gene. CDR1 is MGHRA and CDR2 is YSYEKL in the germline V gene. CDR3 bases: TGCGCCAGCACCCTTGGGACAGGGGGCGGGTACGAGCAGTACTTC. Translated: CASTLGTGGGYEQYF.

This sequence joins TRBV11-3 and TRBJ2-1, with 11 bases aligning to TRBD2. CDR3 length: 15 amino acids. Germline lookup yields CDR1 SGHNT and CDR2 YENEEA. Trimming cost V 5 bases and J 2 bases; bases outside gene matches: 2. The DNA for the CDR3 is TGTGCCAGCAGCCTGACTAGCGGGGCCTACAATGAGCAGTTCTTC. Translated, it gives CASSLTSGAYNEQFF.

The V call is TRBV20-1, the J call TRBJ2-1; TRBD2 aligns across 11 bases. This CDR3 contains 15 residues. Germline V gene sequence: CDR1 DFQATT, CDR2 SNEGSKA (reference sequence). V was clipped by 3 bases and J by 8 bases; unmatched bases: 9. Here the CDR3 reads CSASSSGGYIYEQFF. The CDR3 nucleotides are TGCAGTGCTAGTTCTAGCGGGGGGTATATCTATGAGCAGTTCTTC.

The chain carries TRBV20-1 and TRBJ2-1, with unresolved D. The V end lost 3 bases, the J end lost 13 bases, and 13 bases lay between the germline ends. Looked up from germline, CDR1 is DFQATT and CDR2 is SNEGSKA (reference sequence). The CDR3 loop spans 11 amino acids. The CDR3 sequence is CSASVEDGQFF. CDR3 coding DNA: TGCAGTGCTAGCGTTGAGGACGGTCAGTTCTTC.

V usage is TRBV7-6 and J usage is TRBJ2-1; either TRBD1 or TRBD2 may supply D (5 bases each). The CDR3 is made up of 14 amino acids. Germline values: CDR1 SGHVS, CDR2 FNYEAQ. V was trimmed by 0 bases and J by 7 bases, leaving 10 bases between them. CDR3 in amino acids: CASSLAGTRNEQFF. The CDR3 DNA is TGTGCCAGCAGCTTAGCTGGGACGCGGAATGAGCAGTTCTTC.

This sequence joins TRBV11-3 and TRBJ2-2, with D possibly being TRBD1 (6 bases). With 3 bases removed from V and 7 bases from J, the gap between germline ends came to 15 bases. Per the germline V gene, CDR1 is SGHNT and CDR2 is YENEEA. The CDR3 runs to 15 residues. The CDR3 DNA reads TGTGCCAGCAGCTTGACAGGCGAAACGGGCGGGGAGCTGTTTTTT. Protein product: CASSLTGETGGELFF.

Points on this clonotype: Mismatch with germline at one junction end may stem from a read error. The chain joins TRBV11-1 to TRBJ2-7; maybe TRBD1 (6 bases). The CDR3 runs to 12 residues. Germline V gene sequence: CDR1 SGHAT, CDR2 FQDESV (reference sequence). The CDR3 DNA reads TGTGCCAGCAGCCCCGGGACACCCAAAGGTAACTTC. Amino acid sequence: CASSPGTPKGNF.

The rearrangement uses TRBV11-1 and TRBJ2-3, with D tentatively TRBD1 or TRBD2 (5 bases each). Germline CDR1 SGHAT, CDR2 FQDESV (reference sequence). The V gene lost 5 bases and the J gene lost 0 bases, with 15 bases spanning the gap. The CDR3 extends over 16 amino acids. Here the CDR3 DNA reads TGTGCCAGCAGCCCACGTAGGGACCGAAGCACAGATACGCAGTATTTT. Protein: CASSPRRDRSTDTQYF.

The chain uses TRBV11-2 and TRBJ2-7, with a tentative D call TRBD1 (6 bases). V shed 5 bases and J shed 7 bases, with 21 bases lying between them. Germline V lookup: CDR1 SGHAT, CDR2 FQNNGV. The CDR3 extends over 15 amino acids. The CDR3 DNA sequence: TGTGCCAGCAGCGAAATGGGACATCTGGGTCGAGAGCAGTACTTC. It specifies CASSEMGHLGREQYF.

The chain employs TRBV11-3 and TRBJ2-7, with a tentative D call TRBD1 (5 bases). In germline, CDR1 is SGHNT, CDR2 YENEEA. Trimming stripped 1 base from V and 2 bases from J, with 12 bases between. This CDR3 is built from 15 residues. The DNA of the CDR3 is TGTGCCAGCAGCTTAGGAGCCCTGGGGCCCTACGAGCAGTACTTC. Its translation is CASSLGALGPYEQYF.

The rearrangement links TRBV11-1 to TRBJ2-7; 11 nucleotides agree with TRBD1. Germline V gene sequence: CDR1 SGHAT, CDR2 FQDESV (reference sequence). Trimming took 2 bases from V and 5 from J; bases not matched to a gene: 8. CDR3 length equals 16 residues. CDR3 coding DNA: TGTGCCAGCAGCTTATTAAGGGACAGGGGGATGAACGAGCAGTACTTC. It codes for CASSLLRDRGMNEQYF.

This clonotype showed up just a few times. V gene TRBV7-9 combines with J gene TRBJ1-1; D is possibly TRBD1 (5 bases). This CDR3 is 13 amino acids long. Germline CDR1 is SEHNR and CDR2 is FQNEAQ (reference sequence). Trimming removed 5 bases at V and 1 base at J, with 8 bases between. The CDR3 DNA reads as TGTGCCAGCAGCCAAGGACAGAACACTGAAGCTTTCTTT. Translation: CASSQGQNTEAFF.

This clonotype was observed once. The chain links TRBV5-6 to TRBJ2-1; D ambiguous. V was trimmed by 4 bases and J by 3 bases, leaving 8 bases between them. CDR1 SGHDT and CDR2 YYEEEE come from the germline V gene. CDR3 length equals 13 residues. The CDR3 sequence is CASSPTGYNEQFF. CDR3 nucleotide sequence: TGTGCCAGCAGCCCGACGGGCTACAATGAGCAGTTCTTC.

The chain uses TRBV11-3 and TRBJ2-7, with D perhaps matching TRBD2 (5 bases). Germline CDR1 is SGHNT and CDR2 is YENEEA. V was pared by 2 bases and J by 3 bases, with 11 bases between. This CDR3 has 14 residues. CDR3: CASSLLGVGYEQYF. The CDR3 nucleotides are TGTGCCAGCAGCTTACTGGGAGTTGGCTACGAGCAGTACTTC. Combining the CDR3 with reference TRBV11-3 and TRBJ2-7 gives the whole variable domain EAGVVQSPRYKIIEKKQPVAFWCNPISGHNTLYWYLQNLGQGPELLIRYENEEAVDDSQLPKDRFSAERLKGVDSTLKIQPAELGDSAVYLCASSLLGVGYEQYFGPGTRLTVT.

The chain is built from TRBV4-2 and TRBJ2-7; 15 nucleotides line up with TRBD2. Trimming at V came to 5 bases and at J to 1 base, leaving 9 bases not matched to a gene. Germline V gene lookup returns CDR1 LGHNA and CDR2 YNFKEQ. The CDR3 spans 18 residues. CDR3 sequence: CASSEGLAGGPLSYEQYF. Written as DNA, the CDR3 is TGTGCCAGCAGCGAGGGACTAGCGGGAGGCCCGCTTTCCTACGAGCAGTACTTC.

The chain couples TRBV7-9 to TRBJ2-1; 7 nucleotides match TRBD1. The trim removed 2 bases at V and 5 bases at J, leaving 12 bases unmatched. Germline V gene sequence: CDR1 SEHNR, CDR2 FQNEAQ (reference sequence). The CDR3 totals 17 residues. Here the CDR3 reads CASSLFSGQVPNNEQFF. The CDR3 nucleotides are TGTGCCAGCAGCTTATTCAGTGGACAGGTCCCAAACAATGAGCAGTTCTTC.

The chain employs TRBV20-1 and TRBJ1-1, with TRBD1 matching over 7 bases. The CDR3 spans 12 residues. CDR1 is DFQATT, CDR2 SNEGSKA, per germline (reference sequence). In DNA form, the CDR3 reads TGCGCCGGGCAGGGGGGGGGGACTGAAGCTTTCTTT. Its translation is CAGQGGGTEAFF.

This sequence joins TRBV5-1 and TRBJ2-2, with D perhaps matching TRBD1 (6 bases). Trimming left V 7 bases short and J 4 bases short, with 11 bases between. The CDR3 sequence is 13 residues long. CDR1 is SGHRS, CDR2 YFSETQ, per germline. CDR3 protein: CASQDSFTGELFF. The CDR3 DNA sequence: TGCGCCAGCCAGGACAGCTTCACCGGGGAGCTGTTTTTT.

The chain has TRBV29-1 and TRBJ2-5; 7 nucleotides align to TRBD1. V was pared by 7 bases and J by 1 base, with 6 bases of the junction left unmatched. Germline lookup yields CDR1 SQVTM and CDR2 ANQGSEA. The CDR3 runs 13 residues. The CDR3 DNA is TGCAGCGCATACAGGGGCCTCCAAGAGACCCAGTACTTC. Translated, it gives CSAYRGLQETQYF.

The chain joins TRBV6-1 to TRBJ2-1; a possible D gene is TRBD1 (7 bases). Germline V CDR1 and CDR2: MNHNS, SASEGT. V was clipped by 5 bases and J by 14 bases, with 19 bases between them. The CDR3 is 13 residues long. CDR3 in amino acids: CASSPGARGVKFF. The CDR3 DNA reads TGTGCCAGCAGTCCAGGAGCCAGGGGGGTGAAGTTCTTC.